This TCR beta chain appears in the sequencing data of a study of cytomegalovirus exposure and HLA in healthy donors. Study results and limitations: For most TCR sequences rarity was the rule, although some public TCRs occurred in many donors.

Comments on this clone: Its target is unknown.

Clones were read by immunoSEQ multiplex PCR, and TCRdb kept only the in-frame ones, dropping some. The data hold around 130,000 clones, with around 85% observed a single time. The CDR3 is 15 residues long. Looked up from germline, CDR1 is SGHTS and CDR2 is YDEGEE. V was cut by 0 bases and J by 2 bases, with 9 bases left in between. The sample consisted of PBMCs. The V and J genes are TRBV5-8 and TRBJ1-5; D perhaps matches TRBD1 (6 bases). The source of this sequence is a woman aged 25 to 45 in good health and CMV-seronegative. CDR3 sequence: CASSLVQGGNQPQHF. The DNA of the CDR3 is TGTGCCAGCAGCTTGGTACAGGGCGGCAATCAGCCCCAGCATTTT.